This T cell receptor (beta chain) was captured by sequencing in a study of tumor-infiltrating lymphocytes in primary liver carcinoma. Overall study context: Enrolled patients were male and female, aged 30 to 69 years. Regarding the study as a whole: Representation across all five tumor regions was limited to only about 7-25% of top clones.

This clonotype was picked up a small number of times. What it binds is not known. From germline, CDR1 is SEHNR and CDR2 FQNEAQ (reference sequence). This CDR3 is built from 15 residues. The V and J ends lost 2 bases and 0 bases, in that order; junction bases with no gene match: 2. Scientists recovered RNA and DNA together from roughly 20-30 mg of unsorted bulk tissue. Surgical resection treated primary liver carcinoma in the patients. Enrolled patients were chronically infected with HBV and treatment-naive. The authors made TCR beta cDNA from approximately 500 ng total RNA with a constant-region primer. Libraries of TCR beta came from three nested multiplex PCR rounds with slightly modified ARM-PCR. Investigators reported that the first two PCR rounds, at 9 to 11 cycles each, used TRBV1-TRBV30 forward primers with a C-beta reverse primer. TCRdb used MiXCR to reprocess the multiplex PCR reads, holding one entry per CDR3 protein. The data contain approximately 99,000 distinct CDR3 sequences, 55% to 75% of them singletons.

The TCR originated in a woman aged 55-69 years with primary liver carcinoma and hepatitis B virus infection. The chain joins TRBV7-9 to TRBJ2-3; 7 bases agree with TRBD1. Sequenced sample: liver tumor tissue from sampling region 5. Described subset: tumor region T5, tumor centre. The CDR3 loop is CASSLRDSSTDTQYF. CDR3 nucleotide sequence: TGTGCCAGCAGCTTAAGGGACAGCAGCACAGATACGCAGTATTTT. The whole variable domain, filled in from reference TRBV7-9 and TRBJ2-3, reads DTGVSQNPRHKITKRGQNVTFRCDPISEHNRLYWYRQTLGQGPEFLTYFQNEAQLEKSRLLSDRFSAERPKGSFSTLEIQRTEQGDSAMYLCASSLRDSSTDTQYFGPGTRLTVL.